The present entry profiles one T cell receptor beta chain with its context. Antigen unknown. This specimen belongs to a study of siplizumab effects on memory and regulatory T cells. Study conclusions and caveats: With siplizumab, Treg-derived clones averaged about 70% of mappable alloreactive CD4+ clones, versus less than 35% in controls. Sequences below about 10^-5 frequency were poorly captured, and few alloreactive clones mapped to unstimulated subsets.

With 6 bases clipped from V and 1 base from J, the junction kept 18 bases outside the gene matches. The CDR3 covers 18 residues. Germline values: CDR1 LNHDA, CDR2 SQIVND (reference sequence). Sequencing was performed with immunoSEQ multiplex PCR; in TCRdb, only in-frame clones are kept and a portion is missing. Of roughly 100,000 clones in the sample, about 92% were seen once. This rearrangement joins TRBV19 to TRBJ2-7; 7 nucleotides line up with TRBD1. The sample comprised CD4+ T cells sorted from blood. The receptor was isolated from a human donor in good health. This CDR3 is CASSHNTIGTAASYEQYF. The DNA for the CDR3 is TGTGCCAGTAGCCATAATACGATCGGGACAGCAGCTTCCTACGAGCAGTACTTC.